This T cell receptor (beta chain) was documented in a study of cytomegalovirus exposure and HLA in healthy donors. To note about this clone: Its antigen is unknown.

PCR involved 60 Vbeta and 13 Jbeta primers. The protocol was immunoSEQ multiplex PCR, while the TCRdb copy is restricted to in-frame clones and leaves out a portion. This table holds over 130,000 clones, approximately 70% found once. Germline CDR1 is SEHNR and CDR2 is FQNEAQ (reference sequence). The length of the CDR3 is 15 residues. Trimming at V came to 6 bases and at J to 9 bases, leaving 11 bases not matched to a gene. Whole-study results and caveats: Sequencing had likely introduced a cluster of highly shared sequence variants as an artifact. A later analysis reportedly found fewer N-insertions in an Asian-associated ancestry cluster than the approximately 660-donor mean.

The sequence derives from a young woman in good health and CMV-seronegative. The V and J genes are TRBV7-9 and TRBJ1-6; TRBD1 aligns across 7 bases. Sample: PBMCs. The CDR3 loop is CASSSQGGRGSPLHF. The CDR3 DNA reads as TGTGCCAGCAGTTCGCAGGGGGGACGGGGTTCACCCCTCCACTTT.